This T cell receptor (beta chain) stems from a study of blood T cell repertoires in COVID-19. Study-level background: Samples representing acute and convalescent COVID-19 were sourced from the United States, Italy and Spain.

The assay was immunoSEQ multiplex PCR, and TCRdb's table has in-frame clones only and misses some. The table records some 65,000 clones, 85% to 90% of them present only once. Germline CDR1 is LNHDA and CDR2 is SQIVND (reference sequence). This CDR3 contains 15 residues. The germline V and J ends were trimmed by 3 bases and 2 bases, with 13 bases remaining between them. This sequence was found in a man at least 80 years old with acute or convalescent COVID-19. The genes are TRBV19 and TRBJ1-1; no clear D gene. Sequenced sample: peripheral blood. In DNA, the CDR3 is TGTGCCAGTAGTATGGTAGGCCAGGAAAACACTGAAGCTTTCTTT. It is translated as CASSMVGQENTEAFF.